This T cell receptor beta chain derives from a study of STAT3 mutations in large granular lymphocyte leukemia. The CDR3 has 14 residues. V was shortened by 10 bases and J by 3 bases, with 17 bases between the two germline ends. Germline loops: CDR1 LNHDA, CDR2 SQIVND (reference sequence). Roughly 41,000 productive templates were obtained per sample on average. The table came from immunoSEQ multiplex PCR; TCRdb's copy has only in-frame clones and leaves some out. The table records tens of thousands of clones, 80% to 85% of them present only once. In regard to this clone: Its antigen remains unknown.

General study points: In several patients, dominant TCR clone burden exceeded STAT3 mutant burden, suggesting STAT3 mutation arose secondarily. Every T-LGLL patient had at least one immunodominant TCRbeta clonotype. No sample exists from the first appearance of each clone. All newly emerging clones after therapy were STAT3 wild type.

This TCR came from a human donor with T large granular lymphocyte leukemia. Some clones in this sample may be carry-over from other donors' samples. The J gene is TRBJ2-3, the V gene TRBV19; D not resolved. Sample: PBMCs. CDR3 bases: TGTGCCACGAGGACCTCCCTGAATACAGATACGCAGTATTTT. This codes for CATRTSLNTDTQYF.